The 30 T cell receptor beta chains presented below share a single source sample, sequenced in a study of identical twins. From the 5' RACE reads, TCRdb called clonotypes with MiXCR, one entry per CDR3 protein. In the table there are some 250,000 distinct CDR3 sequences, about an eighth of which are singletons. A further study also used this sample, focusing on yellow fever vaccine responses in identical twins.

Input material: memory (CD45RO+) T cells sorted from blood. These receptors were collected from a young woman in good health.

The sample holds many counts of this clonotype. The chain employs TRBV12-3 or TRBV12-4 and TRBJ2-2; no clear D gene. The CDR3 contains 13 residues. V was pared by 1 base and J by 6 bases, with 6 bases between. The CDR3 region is CASSLEWAGELFF. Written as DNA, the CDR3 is TGTGCCAGCAGTTTAGAGTGGGCCGGGGAGCTGTTTTTT.

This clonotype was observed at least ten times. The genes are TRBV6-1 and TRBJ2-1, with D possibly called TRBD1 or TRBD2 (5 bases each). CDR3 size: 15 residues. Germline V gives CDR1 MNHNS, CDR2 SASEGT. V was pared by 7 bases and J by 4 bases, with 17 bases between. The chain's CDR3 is CASTHTGAGYNEQFF. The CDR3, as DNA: TGTGCCAGCACCCATACCGGGGCAGGGTACAATGAGCAGTTCTTC.

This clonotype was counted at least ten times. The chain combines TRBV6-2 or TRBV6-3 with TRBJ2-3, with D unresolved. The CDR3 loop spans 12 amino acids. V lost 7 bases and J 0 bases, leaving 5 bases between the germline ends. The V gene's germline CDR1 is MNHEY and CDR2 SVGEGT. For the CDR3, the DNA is TGTGCCAGCACCTCTAGCACAGATACGCAGTATTTT. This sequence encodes CASTSSTDTQYF.

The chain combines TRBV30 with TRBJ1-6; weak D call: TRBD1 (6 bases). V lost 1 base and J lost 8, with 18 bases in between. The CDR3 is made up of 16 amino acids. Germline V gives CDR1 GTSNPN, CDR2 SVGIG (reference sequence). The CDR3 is CAWSGQATFGDSPLHF. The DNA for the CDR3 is TGTGCCTGGAGTGGACAGGCAACCTTCGGGGATTCACCCCTCCACTTT. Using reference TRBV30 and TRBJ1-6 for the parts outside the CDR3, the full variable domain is SQTIHQWPATLVQPVGSPLSLECTVEGTSNPNLYWYRQAAGRGLQLLFYSVGIGQISSEVPQNLSASRPQDRQFILSSKKLLLSDSGFYLCAWSGQATFGDSPLHFGNGTRLTVT.

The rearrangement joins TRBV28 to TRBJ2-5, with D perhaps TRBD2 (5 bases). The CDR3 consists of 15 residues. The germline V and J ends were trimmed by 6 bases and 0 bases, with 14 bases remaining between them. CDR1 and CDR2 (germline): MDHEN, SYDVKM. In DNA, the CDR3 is TGTGCCAGCAGCGGAGGACCTCGGTACCAAGAGACCCAGTACTTC. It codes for CASSGGPRYQETQYF.

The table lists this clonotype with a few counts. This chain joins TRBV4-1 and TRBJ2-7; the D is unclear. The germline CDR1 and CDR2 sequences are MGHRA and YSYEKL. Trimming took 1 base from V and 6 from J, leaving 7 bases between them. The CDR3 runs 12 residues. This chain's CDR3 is CASSQGYSEQYF. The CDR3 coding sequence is TGCGCCAGCAGCCAAGGATATTCCGAGCAGTACTTC.

For the CDR3, the DNA is TGCGCCAGCAGTGAACAGGGGGGTAGGAACACTGAAGCTTTCTTT. Amino acid sequence: CASSEQGGRNTEAFF. The V and J genes are TRBV10-2 and TRBJ1-1, with 8 bases matching TRBD1. Germline V lookup: CDR1 WSHSY, CDR2 SAAADI. The CDR3 has 15 amino acids. Germline trimming cut 3 bases from V and 1 base from J; bases unmatched to any gene: 4.

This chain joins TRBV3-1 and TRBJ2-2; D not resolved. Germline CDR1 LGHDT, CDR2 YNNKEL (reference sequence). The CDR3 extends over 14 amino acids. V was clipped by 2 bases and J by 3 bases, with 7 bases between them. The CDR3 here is CASSQKLYTGELFF. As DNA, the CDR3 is TGTGCCAGCAGCCAAAAGCTGTACACCGGGGAGCTGTTTTTT.

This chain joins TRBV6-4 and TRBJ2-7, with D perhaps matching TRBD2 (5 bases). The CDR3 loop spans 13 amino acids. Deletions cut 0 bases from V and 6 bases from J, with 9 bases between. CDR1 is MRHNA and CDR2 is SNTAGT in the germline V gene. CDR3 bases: TGTGCCAGCAGTGACTCACCGGGGAGCGAGCAGTACTTC. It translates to CASSDSPGSEQYF.

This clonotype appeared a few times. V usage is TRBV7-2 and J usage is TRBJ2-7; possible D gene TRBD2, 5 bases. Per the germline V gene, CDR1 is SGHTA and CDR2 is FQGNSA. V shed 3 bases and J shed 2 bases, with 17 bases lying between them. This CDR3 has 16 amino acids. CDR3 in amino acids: CASSFEGRPKAYEQYF. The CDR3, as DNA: TGTGCCAGCAGCTTTGAGGGTCGACCTAAAGCCTACGAGCAGTACTTC.

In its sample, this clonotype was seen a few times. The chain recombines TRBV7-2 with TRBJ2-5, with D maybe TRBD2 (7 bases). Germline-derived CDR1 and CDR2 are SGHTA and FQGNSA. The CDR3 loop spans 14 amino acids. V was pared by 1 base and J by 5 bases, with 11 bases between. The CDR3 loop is CASSLVGGAETQYF. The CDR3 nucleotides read TGTGCCAGCAGCTTAGTTGGGGGGGCTGAGACCCAGTACTTC. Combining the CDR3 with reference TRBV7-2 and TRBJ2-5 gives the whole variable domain GAGVSQSPSNKVTEKGKDVELRCDPISGHTALYWYRQSLGQGLEFLIYFQGNSAPDKSGLPSDRFSAERTGGSVSTLTIQRTQQEDSAVYLCASSLVGGAETQYFGPGTRLLVL.

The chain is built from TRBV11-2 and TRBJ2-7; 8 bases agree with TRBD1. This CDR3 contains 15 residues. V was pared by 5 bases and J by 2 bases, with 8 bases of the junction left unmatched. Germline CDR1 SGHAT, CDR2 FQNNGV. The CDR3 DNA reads TGTGCCAGCAGCGTTGCAGGGGGCGGCACCTACGAGCAGTACTTC. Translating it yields CASSVAGGGTYEQYF.

The CDR3 bases are TGCAGTGCCCTCCGAGGACGGCTCTCTGGAAACACCATATATTTT. This translates into CSALRGRLSGNTIYF. The chain carries TRBV20-1 and TRBJ1-3; D uncertain. V was shortened by 6 bases and J by 0 bases, with 15 bases between the two germline ends. This CDR3 comprises 15 residues. Germline values: CDR1 DFQATT, CDR2 SNEGSKA (reference sequence).

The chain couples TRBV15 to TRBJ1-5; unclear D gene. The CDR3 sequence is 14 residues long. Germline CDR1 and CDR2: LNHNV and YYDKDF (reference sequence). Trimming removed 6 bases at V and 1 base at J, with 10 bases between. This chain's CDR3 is CATSIQRSNQPQHF. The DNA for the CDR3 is TGTGCCACCAGTATACAGCGGAGCAATCAGCCCCAGCATTTT.

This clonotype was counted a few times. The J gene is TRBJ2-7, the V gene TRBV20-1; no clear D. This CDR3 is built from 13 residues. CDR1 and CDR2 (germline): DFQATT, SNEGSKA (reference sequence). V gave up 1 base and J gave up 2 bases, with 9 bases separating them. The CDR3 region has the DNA TGCAGTGCTAGAGTGGCGGAAACCTACGAGCAGTACTTC. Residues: CSARVAETYEQYF.

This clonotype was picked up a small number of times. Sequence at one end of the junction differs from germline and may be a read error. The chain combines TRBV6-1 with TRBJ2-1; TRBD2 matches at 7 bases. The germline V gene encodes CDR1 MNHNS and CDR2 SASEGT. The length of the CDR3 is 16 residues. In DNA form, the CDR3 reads TGTGCCGGCAGCCCTAGCTCGGGGGGAACCTACAATGAGCAGTTCTTC. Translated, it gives CAGSPSSGGTYNEQFF.

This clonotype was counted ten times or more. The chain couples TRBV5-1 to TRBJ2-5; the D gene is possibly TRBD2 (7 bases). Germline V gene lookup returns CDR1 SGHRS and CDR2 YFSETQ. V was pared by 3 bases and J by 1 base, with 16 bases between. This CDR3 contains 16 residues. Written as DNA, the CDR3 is TGCGCCAGCAGCTCCGAGGGGGGGGCCTTCCAAGAGACCCAGTACTTC. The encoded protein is CASSSEGGAFQETQYF.

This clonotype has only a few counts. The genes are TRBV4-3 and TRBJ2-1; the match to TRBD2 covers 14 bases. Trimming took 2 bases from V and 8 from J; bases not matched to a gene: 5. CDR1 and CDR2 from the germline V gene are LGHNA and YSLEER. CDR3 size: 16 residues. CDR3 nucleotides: TGCGCCAGCAGCCAAACCGGGACTAGCGGGAGTGATGAGCAGTTCTTC. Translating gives CASSQTGTSGSDEQFF.

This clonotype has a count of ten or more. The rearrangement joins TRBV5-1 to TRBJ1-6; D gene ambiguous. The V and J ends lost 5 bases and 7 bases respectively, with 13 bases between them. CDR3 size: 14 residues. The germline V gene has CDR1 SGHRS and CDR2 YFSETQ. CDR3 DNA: TGCGCCAGCAGACCCCTGGAGGGAAATTCACCCCTCCACTTT. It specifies CASRPLEGNSPLHF.

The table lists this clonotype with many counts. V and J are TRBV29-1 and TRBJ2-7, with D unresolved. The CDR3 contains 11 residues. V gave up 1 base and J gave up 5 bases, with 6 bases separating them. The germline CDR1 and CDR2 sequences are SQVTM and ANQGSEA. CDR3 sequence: CSVEGLHEQYF. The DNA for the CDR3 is TGCAGCGTTGAAGGACTCCACGAGCAGTACTTC.

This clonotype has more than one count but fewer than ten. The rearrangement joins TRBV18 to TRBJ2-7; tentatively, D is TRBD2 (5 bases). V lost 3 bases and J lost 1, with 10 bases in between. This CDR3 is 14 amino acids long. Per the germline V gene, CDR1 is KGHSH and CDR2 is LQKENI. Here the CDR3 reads CASSPSRGSYEQYF. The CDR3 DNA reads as TGTGCCAGCTCACCGAGCCGGGGATCCTACGAGCAGTACTTC.

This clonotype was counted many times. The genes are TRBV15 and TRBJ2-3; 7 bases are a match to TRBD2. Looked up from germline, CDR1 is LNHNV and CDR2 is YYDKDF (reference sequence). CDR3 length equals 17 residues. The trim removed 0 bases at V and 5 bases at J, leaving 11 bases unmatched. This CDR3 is CATSRDRGGRYGDTQYF. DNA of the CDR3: TGTGCCACCAGCAGAGATCGAGGCGGGAGATACGGAGATACGCAGTATTTT.

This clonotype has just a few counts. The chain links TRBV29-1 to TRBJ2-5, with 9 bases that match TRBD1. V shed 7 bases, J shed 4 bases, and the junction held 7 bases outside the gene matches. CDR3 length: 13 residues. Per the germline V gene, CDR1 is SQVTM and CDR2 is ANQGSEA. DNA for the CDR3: TGCAGCGGAAACACAGGGGGCGGAGAGACCCAGTACTTC. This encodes CSGNTGGGETQYF.

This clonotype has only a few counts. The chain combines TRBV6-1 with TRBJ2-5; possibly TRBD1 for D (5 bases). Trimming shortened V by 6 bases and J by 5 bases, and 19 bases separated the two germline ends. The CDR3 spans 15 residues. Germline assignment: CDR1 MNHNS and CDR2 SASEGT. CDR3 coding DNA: TGTGCCAGCAGCAACAGGCAGCCTAGTTTCGAGACCCAGTACTTC. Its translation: CASSNRQPSFETQYF.

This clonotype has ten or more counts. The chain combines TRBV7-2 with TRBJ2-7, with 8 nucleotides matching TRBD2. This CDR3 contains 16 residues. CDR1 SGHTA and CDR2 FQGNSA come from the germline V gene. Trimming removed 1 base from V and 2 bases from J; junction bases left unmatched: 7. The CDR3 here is CASSLGRTSQPYEQYF. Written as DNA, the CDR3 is TGTGCCAGCAGCTTAGGTCGGACTAGCCAACCCTACGAGCAGTACTTC.

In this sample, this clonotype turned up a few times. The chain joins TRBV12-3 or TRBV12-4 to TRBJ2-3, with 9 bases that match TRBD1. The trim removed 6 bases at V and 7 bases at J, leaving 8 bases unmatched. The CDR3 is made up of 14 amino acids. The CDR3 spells CASRWGQGLNTQYF. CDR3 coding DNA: TGTGCCAGCAGGTGGGGACAGGGCTTAAATACGCAGTATTTT.

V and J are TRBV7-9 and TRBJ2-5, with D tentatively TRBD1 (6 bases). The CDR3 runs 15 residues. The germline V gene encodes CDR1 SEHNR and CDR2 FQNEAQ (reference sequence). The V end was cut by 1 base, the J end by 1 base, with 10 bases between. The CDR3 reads CASSLGQGIQETQYF. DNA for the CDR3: TGTGCCAGCAGCTTAGGGCAGGGGATCCAAGAGACCCAGTACTTC.

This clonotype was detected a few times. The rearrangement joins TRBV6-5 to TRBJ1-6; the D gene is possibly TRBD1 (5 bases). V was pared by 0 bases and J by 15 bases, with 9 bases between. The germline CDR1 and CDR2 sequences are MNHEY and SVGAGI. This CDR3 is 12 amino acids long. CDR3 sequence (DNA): TGTGCCAGCAGTTACTCGGGGCAGGACCTCCACTTT. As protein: CASSYSGQDLHF.

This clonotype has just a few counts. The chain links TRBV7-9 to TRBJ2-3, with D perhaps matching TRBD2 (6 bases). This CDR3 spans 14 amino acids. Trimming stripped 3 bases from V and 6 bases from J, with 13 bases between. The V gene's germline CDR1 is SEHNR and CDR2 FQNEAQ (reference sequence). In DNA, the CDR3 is TGTGCCAGCAGCTTTAGAACTAGCTTGGATACGCAGTATTTT. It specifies CASSFRTSLDTQYF.

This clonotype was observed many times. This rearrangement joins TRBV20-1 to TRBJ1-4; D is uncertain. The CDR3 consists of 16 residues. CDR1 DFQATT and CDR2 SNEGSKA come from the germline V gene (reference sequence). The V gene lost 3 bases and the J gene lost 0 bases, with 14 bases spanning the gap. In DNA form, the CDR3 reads TGCAGTGCTAGCGATATCTCCGGGGCAACTAATGAAAAACTGTTTTTT. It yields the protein CSASDISGATNEKLFF.